The clone carrying this T cell receptor beta chain came up a few times. Its antigen is still unknown. The authors reverse transcribed all of the isolated RNA, so sequencing captured expressed TCRB transcripts. Read counts averaged roughly 4 million for samples of naive, central memory and regulatory T cells. Measured with immunoSEQ multiplex PCR; TCRdb has only the in-frame clones, and not every one. Here the sample spans some 400,000 clones, over 13% being singletons. The sample is drawn from a study of beta chain features in type 1 diabetes. Study-wide background: Investigators examined 85 million to 110 million sorted cells across all samples. Overall study results and limits: Unsettled here was the matter of whether HLA type influences TCRB rearrangement. In all four CD4+ subsets, TCRB CDR3 length was significantly, moderately reduced in type 1 diabetes.

Germline-derived CDR1 and CDR2 are SEHNR and FQNEAQ (reference sequence). CDR3 size: 15 residues. Unmatched junction bases numbered 7, after V lost 5 bases and J lost 7 bases. The chain is built from TRBV7-9 and TRBJ1-4; 10 nucleotides line up with TRBD1. Input material: naive CD4+ T cells from blood. This TCR derives from a young woman in good health. The CDR3 nucleotides read TGTGCCAGCAGCCCGCGCCGGGACAGGGGTGAAAAACTGTTTTTT. Its protein product is CASSPRRDRGEKLFF.